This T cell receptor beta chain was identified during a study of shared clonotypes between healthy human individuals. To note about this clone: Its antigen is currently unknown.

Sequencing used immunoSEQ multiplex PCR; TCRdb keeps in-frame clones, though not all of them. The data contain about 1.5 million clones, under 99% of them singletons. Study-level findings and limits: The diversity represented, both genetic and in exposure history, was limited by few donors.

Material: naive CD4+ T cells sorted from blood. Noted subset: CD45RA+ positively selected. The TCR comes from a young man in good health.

The CDR3 nucleotides read TGCGCCAGCAGCTTGGCCTGGCTAGCGGGCGAGCAGTTCTTC. As protein: CASSLAWLAGEQFF. The gene calls are TRBV5-1 and TRBJ2-1; 8 bases match TRBD2. The CDR3 sequence is 14 residues long. CDR1 and CDR2 from the germline V gene are SGHRS and YFSETQ. V lost 0 bases and J lost 10; bases outside the gene matches: 6. Full variable domain (remainder filled in from reference TRBV5-1 and TRBJ2-1): KAGVTQTPRYLIKTRGQQVTLSCSPISGHRSVSWYQQTPGQGLQFLFEYFSETQRNKGNFPGRFSGRQFSNSRSEMNVSTLELGDSALYLCASSLAWLAGEQFFGPGTRLTVL.